This is a list of T cell receptor beta chains from one sample in a study of OX40 agonist ivuxolimab in advanced cancers. Repertoires were generated with immunoSEQ multiplex PCR, while TCRdb's copy carries only in-frame clones and drops some. The table records some 69,000 clones, 70% to 90% of them present only once. Specimen: CD4+ or CD8+ T cells sorted from blood, collected in a trial of the OX40 agonist ivuxolimab. These receptors were collected from an adult with an advanced solid tumor such as melanoma, head and neck, liver or kidney cancer. The CDR3 runs from the conserved cysteine through the conserved F or W. The D gene is left open where the match is weak. The size field is filled for only some rows; it gives once, few, many or a size class.

TRBJ1-1 NA NA TRBV7-9 CASSRDMNTEAFF TGTGCCAGCAGCAGGGACATGAACACTGAAGCTTTCTTT
TRBJ2-5 TRBD2 NA TRBV5-5 CASSFGEGRGKTQYF TGTGCCAGCAGCTTTGGGGAAGGGAGGGGTAAGACCCAGTACTTC
TRBJ1-2 TRBD1 NA TRBV6-1 CATNRGGIYGYTF TGTGCCACAAACAGGGGGGGTATCTATGGCTACACCTTC
TRBJ1-1 NA NA TRBV11-2 CASSLALLRGEAFF TGTGCCAGCAGCTTGGCTCTGTTAAGGGGTGAAGCTTTCTTT
TRBJ2-7 NA NA TRBV27 CASSLASTSSYEQYF TGTGCCAGCAGTTTAGCTAGCACGAGCTCCTACGAGCAGTACTTC
TRBJ1-1 NA NA TRBV18 CASSLSGPGVNTEAFF TGTGCCAGCTCACTCTCGGGTCCAGGGGTGAACACTGAAGCTTTCTTT
TRBJ2-5 NA NA TRBV5-1 CASSPWEREKTQYF TGCGCCAGCAGCCCGTGGGAGCGTGAAAAGACCCAGTACTTC
TRBJ1-5 NA NA TRBV19 CASSIEGRLNQPQHF TGTGCCAGTAGTATAGAAGGCAGGTTAAATCAGCCCCAGCATTTT
TRBJ1-5 NA NA TRBV14 CASSQGVYQPQHF TGTGCCAGCAGCCAAGGTGTCTATCAGCCCCAGCATTTT
TRBJ2-1 NA NA TRBV5-4 CASSFGGNSYNEQFF TGTGCCAGCAGCTTTGGCGGGAACTCCTACAATGAGCAGTTCTTC
TRBJ2-2 TRBD1 NA TRBV27 CASKKLGQEANTGELFF TGTGCCAGCAAGAAATTAGGACAGGAGGCGAACACCGGGGAGCTGTTTTTT
TRBJ2-7 TRBD2 NA TRBV19 CASSARAGTSGKNYEQYF TGTGCCAGTAGTGCACGAGCCGGGACTAGCGGCAAGAACTACGAGCAGTACTTC
TRBJ2-3 TRBD1 once TRBV29-1 CSVERTGGTDTQYF TGCAGCGTTGAAAGGACAGGGGGCACAGATACGCAGTATTTT
TRBJ2-7 NA NA TRBV5-5 CASSWFGGRGQYF TGTGCCAGCAGCTGGTTCGGGGGAAGGGGGCAGTACTTC
TRBJ2-5 NA NA TRBV18 CASSAEGETQYF TGTGCCAGCTCAGCAGAGGGAGAGACCCAGTACTTC
TRBJ2-2 NA NA TRBV30 CAWSVLGGKWSGELFF TGTGCCTGGAGTGTACTCGGGGGAAAGTGGAGCGGGGAGCTGTTTTTT
TRBJ1-2 TRBD1 NA TRBV5-4 CASSSGQNINYGYTF TGTGCCAGCAGCTCGGGACAGAATATAAACTATGGCTACACCTTC
TRBJ2-5 NA NA TRBV7-2 CASSLARGQETQYF TGTGCCAGCAGCTTAGCCCGCGGACAAGAGACCCAGTACTTC
TRBJ2-3 NA NA TRBV11-3 CAGSLSSTDTQYF TGTGCCGGCAGCCTGAGTAGCACAGATACGCAGTATTTT
TRBJ2-2 TRBD1 NA TRBV19 CASSPQGARRGELFF TGTGCCAGTAGTCCGCAGGGGGCTCGTAGGGGGGAGCTGTTTTTT
TRBJ2-1 NA NA TRBV7-9 CATPQESSYNEQFF TGTGCCACTCCACAGGAGAGCTCCTACAATGAGCAGTTCTTC
TRBJ2-7 NA NA TRBV7-2 CASSLVRHEQYF TGTGCCAGCAGCTTAGTTCGGCACGAGCAGTACTTC
TRBJ1-1 NA NA TRBV30 CAWSVLVSEAFF TGTGCCTGGAGTGTTCTGGTCTCTGAAGCTTTCTTT
TRBJ2-7 NA NA TRBV6-5 CASSYGQREQYF TGTGCCAGCAGTTATGGACAGCGAGAGCAGTACTTC
TRBJ2-5 TRBD2 NA TRBV4-1 CASSLRGREETQYF TGCGCCAGCAGCCTACGCGGGAGGGAAGAGACCCAGTACTTC
TRBJ2-1 TRBD1 NA TRBV27 CASSPGQGGRYNEQFF TGTGCCAGCAGTCCGGGACAGGGAGGGCGGTACAATGAGCAGTTCTTC
TRBJ2-3 TRBD1 NA TRBV2 CASSRRQGRTDTQYF TGTGCCAGCAGTCGTCGACAGGGGAGGACAGATACGCAGTATTTT
TRBJ1-1 NA NA TRBV6-1 CASSEAGITEAFF TGTGCCAGCAGTGAGGCAGGGATCACTGAAGCTTTCTTT
TRBJ2-3 NA NA TRBV11-1 CASSLVGRADTQYF TGTGCCAGCAGCTTGGTGGGGAGAGCAGATACGCAGTATTTT
TRBJ2-7 TRBD2 NA TRBV2 CASKGGLAGFEQYF TGTGCCAGCAAGGGGGGACTAGCGGGTTTCGAGCAGTACTTC
TRBJ2-1 NA NA TRBV7-6 CASSLARDRWTYNEQFF TGTGCCAGCAGCTTAGCGAGGGACCGGTGGACCTACAATGAGCAGTTCTTC
TRBJ2-3 NA NA TRBV5-1 CATSLQSITDTQYF TGCGCCACCTCATTACAGAGTATCACAGATACGCAGTATTTT
TRBJ1-6 TRBD1 few TRBV7-9 CASTLTGANSPLHF TGTGCCAGCACCCTAACAGGGGCTAATTCACCCCTCCACTTT
TRBJ1-2 NA NA TRBV7-2 CASSPILPGYTF TGTGCCAGCAGCCCTATCCTCCCTGGCTACACCTTC
TRBJ1-1 NA NA TRBV2 CASSDVGNTEAFF TGTGCCAGCAGTGATGTCGGGAACACTGAAGCTTTCTTT
TRBJ2-7 NA NA TRBV30 CAWSLAGTKTYEQYF TGTGCCTGGAGTTTAGCCGGGACGAAAACCTACGAGCAGTACTTC
TRBJ1-5 NA few TRBV30 CAWGGQQGQPQHF TGTGCCTGGGGTGGACAGCAGGGTCAGCCCCAGCATTTT
TRBJ1-5 TRBD1 once TRBV2 CASSGKPLGQLYSNQPQHF TGTGCCAGCAGCGGAAAACCCTTGGGACAGCTTTATAGCAATCAGCCCCAGCATTTT
TRBJ1-1 NA NA TRBV28 CASSAHKAGTEAFF TGTGCCAGCAGTGCACACAAGGCGGGCACTGAAGCTTTCTTT
TRBJ2-3 TRBD2 NA TRBV7-6 CASSSGSTDTQYF TGTGCCAGTTCTAGCGGCAGCACAGATACGCAGTATTTT
TRBJ1-1 TRBD1 once TRBV28 CASSIRGLTEAFF TGTGCCAGCAGTATTAGGGGGCTCACTGAAGCTTTCTTT
TRBJ1-1 TRBD1 NA TRBV6-5 CASSEPPGGAFF TGTGCCAGCAGCGAACCCCCAGGGGGGGCTTTCTTT
TRBJ2-7 TRBD1 NA TRBV2 CASTEDRGPLLYEQYF TGTGCCAGCACTGAAGACAGGGGACCTCTCCTCTACGAGCAGTACTTC
TRBJ2-7 NA NA TRBV6-6 CASSYSTGYEQYF TGTGCCAGCAGTTACTCGACGGGGTACGAGCAGTACTTC
TRBJ2-2 NA NA TRBV5-1 CASSLAGRGNKPGELFF TGCGCCAGCAGCTTGGCAGGCAGGGGAAATAAGCCCGGGGAGCTGTTTTTT
TRBJ1-6 TRBD1 NA TRBV15 CATSRGTGKGSPLHF TGTGCCACCAGCAGAGGGACAGGGAAGGGGTCACCCCTCCACTTT
TRBJ2-3 NA NA TRBV7-9 CASSRETGPTDTQYF TGTGCCAGCAGCAGGGAGACAGGACCGACAGATACGCAGTATTTT
TRBJ2-1 TRBD1 NA TRBV6-6 CASRRPPGQSYNEQFF TGTGCCAGCAGAAGACCGCCGGGACAGTCCTACAATGAGCAGTTCTTC
TRBJ2-7 NA NA TRBV5-1 CASSSEGGGEQYF TGCGCCAGCAGCTCCGAGGGGGGAGGCGAGCAGTACTTC
TRBJ2-7 NA NA TRBV5-1 CASSLVYEQYF TGCGCCAGCAGCTTGGTGTACGAGCAGTACTTC
TRBJ2-2 NA NA TRBV28 CASSLWGQNTGELFF TGTGCCAGCAGTTTATGGGGACAGAACACCGGGGAGCTGTTTTTT
TRBJ2-5 NA NA TRBV21-1 CASSKRSSQETQYF TGTGCCAGCAGCAAAAGAAGCAGCCAAGAGACCCAGTACTTC
TRBJ1-1 NA few TRBV28 CASKTPGAMNTEAFF TGTGCCAGCAAAACCCCGGGAGCCATGAACACTGAAGCTTTCTTT
TRBJ1-4 NA NA TRBV19 CASSEQGGPNEKLFF TGTGCCAGTAGTGAACAAGGGGGGCCTAATGAAAAACTGTTTTTT
TRBJ2-1 NA NA TRBV27 CASSRTDYNEQFF TGTGCCAGCAGCCGGACGGACTACAATGAGCAGTTCTTC